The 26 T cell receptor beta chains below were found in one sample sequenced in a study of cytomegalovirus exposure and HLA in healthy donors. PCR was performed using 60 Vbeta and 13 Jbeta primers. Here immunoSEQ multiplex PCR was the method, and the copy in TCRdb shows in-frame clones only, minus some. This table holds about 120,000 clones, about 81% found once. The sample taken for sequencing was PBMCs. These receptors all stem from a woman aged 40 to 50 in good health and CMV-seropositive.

This CDR3 is CASSSGFHGYTF. Written as DNA, the CDR3 is TGTGCCAGCAGTTCAGGGTTCCATGGCTACACCTTC. V gene TRBV27 combines with J gene TRBJ1-2, with D perhaps TRBD1 (5 bases). In germline, CDR1 is MNHEY, CDR2 SMNVEV (reference sequence). The CDR3 runs to 12 residues. Trimming left V 4 bases short and J 6 bases short, with 9 bases between.

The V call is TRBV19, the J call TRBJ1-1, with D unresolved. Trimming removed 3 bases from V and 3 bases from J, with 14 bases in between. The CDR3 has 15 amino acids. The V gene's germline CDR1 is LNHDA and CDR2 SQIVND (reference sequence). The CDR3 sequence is CASSIRPLEHTEAFF. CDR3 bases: TGTGCCAGTAGTATCCGCCCCCTTGAGCACACTGAAGCTTTCTTT.

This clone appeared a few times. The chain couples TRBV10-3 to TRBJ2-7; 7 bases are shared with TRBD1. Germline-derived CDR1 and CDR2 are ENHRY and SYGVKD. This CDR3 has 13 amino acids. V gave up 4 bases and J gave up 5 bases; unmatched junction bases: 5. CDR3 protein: CAISGQGQDEQYF. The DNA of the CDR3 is TGTGCCATCAGTGGACAGGGTCAGGACGAGCAGTACTTC.

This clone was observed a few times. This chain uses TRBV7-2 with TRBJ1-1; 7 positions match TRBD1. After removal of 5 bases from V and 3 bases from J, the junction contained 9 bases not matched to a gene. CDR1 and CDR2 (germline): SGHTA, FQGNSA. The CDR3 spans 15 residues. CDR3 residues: CASSEFTGVYTEAFF. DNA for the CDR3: TGTGCCAGCAGCGAATTTACAGGGGTTTACACTGAAGCTTTCTTT.

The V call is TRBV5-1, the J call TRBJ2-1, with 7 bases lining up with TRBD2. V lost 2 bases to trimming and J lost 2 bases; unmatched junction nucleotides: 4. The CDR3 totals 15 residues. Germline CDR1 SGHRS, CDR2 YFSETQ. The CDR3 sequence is CASSFTSVTYNEQFF. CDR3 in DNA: TGCGCCAGCAGCTTTACTAGCGTCACCTACAATGAGCAGTTCTTC.

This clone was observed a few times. CDR3 in amino acids: CASDPTGGLTEAFF. DNA of the CDR3: TGTGCCAGCGATCCGACAGGGGGCCTCACTGAAGCTTTCTTT. V gene TRBV6-5 combines with J gene TRBJ1-1; 10 nucleotides line up with TRBD1. With V trimmed by 8 bases and J by 4 bases, 7 bases remained unmatched. Germline V gene data show CDR1 as MNHEY and CDR2 as SVGAGI. The CDR3 extends over 14 amino acids.

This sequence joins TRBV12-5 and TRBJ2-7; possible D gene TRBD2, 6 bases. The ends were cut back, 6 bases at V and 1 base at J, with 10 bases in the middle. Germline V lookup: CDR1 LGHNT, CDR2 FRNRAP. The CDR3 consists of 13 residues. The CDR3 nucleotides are TGTGCTAGTGGGCGGGACTCATCCTACGAGCAGTACTTC. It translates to CASGRDSSYEQYF.

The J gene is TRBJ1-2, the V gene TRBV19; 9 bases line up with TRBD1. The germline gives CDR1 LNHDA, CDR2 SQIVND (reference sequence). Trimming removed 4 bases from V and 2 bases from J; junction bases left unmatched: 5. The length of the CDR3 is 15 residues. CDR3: CASSTTGTGNYGYTF. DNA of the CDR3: TGTGCCAGTAGTACGACCGGGACAGGGAACTATGGCTACACCTTC.

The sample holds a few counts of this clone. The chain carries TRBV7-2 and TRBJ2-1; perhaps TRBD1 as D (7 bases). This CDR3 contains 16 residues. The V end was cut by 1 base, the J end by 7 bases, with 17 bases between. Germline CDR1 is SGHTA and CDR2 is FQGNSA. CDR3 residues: CASSLDSASGGNEQFF. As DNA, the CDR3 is TGTGCCAGCAGCTTAGACTCAGCGTCAGGGGGGAATGAGCAGTTCTTC.

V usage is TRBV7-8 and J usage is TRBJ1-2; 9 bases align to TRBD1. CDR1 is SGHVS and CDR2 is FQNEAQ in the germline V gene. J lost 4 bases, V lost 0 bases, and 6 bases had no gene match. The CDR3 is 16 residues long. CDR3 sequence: CASSLAQGQGSYGYTF. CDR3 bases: TGTGCCAGCAGCTTAGCGCAGGGACAGGGATCCTATGGCTACACCTTC.

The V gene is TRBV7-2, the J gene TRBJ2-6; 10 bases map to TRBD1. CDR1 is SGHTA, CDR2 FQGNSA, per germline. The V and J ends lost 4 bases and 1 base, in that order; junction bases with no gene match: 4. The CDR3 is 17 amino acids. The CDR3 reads CASSSRDRGSGANVLTF. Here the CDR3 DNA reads TGTGCCAGCAGCTCCCGGGACAGGGGTTCTGGGGCCAACGTCCTGACTTTC.

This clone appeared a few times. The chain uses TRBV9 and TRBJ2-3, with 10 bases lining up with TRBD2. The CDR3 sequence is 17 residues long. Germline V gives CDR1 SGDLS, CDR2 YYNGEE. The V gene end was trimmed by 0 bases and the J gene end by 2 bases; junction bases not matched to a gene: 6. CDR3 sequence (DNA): TGTGCCAGCAGCGTAGGTCTTCTAGCGGGGGTCACAGATACGCAGTATTTT. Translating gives CASSVGLLAGVTDTQYF.

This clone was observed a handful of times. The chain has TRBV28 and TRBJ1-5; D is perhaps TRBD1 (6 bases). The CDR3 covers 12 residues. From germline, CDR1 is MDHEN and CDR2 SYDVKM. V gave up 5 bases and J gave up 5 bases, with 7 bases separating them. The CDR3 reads CASSTGYQPQHF. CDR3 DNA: TGTGCCAGCAGTACAGGGTATCAGCCCCAGCATTTT.

For the CDR3, the DNA is TGTGCCAGCAGTTTATCCCCGGGGGTTGGCTATGGCTACACCTTC. Amino acid sequence: CASSLSPGVGYGYTF. The chain uses TRBV28 and TRBJ1-2; a weak D match, TRBD1 (5 bases). The CDR3 is 15 amino acids. Germline CDR1 MDHEN, CDR2 SYDVKM. The V end lost 1 base, the J end lost 4 bases, and 13 bases lay between the germline ends.

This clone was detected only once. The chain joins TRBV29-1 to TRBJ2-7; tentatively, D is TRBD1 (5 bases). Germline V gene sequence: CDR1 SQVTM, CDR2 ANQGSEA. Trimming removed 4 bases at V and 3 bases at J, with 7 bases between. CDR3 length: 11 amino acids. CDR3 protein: CSVGQIYEQYF. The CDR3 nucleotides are TGCAGCGTTGGACAGATCTACGAGCAGTACTTC.

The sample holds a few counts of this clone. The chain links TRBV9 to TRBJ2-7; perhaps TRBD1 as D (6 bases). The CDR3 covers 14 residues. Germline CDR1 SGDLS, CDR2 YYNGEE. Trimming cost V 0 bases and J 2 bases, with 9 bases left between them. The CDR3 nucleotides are TGTGCCAGCAGCGTAGCACAGGGAACCTACGAGCAGTACTTC. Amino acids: CASSVAQGTYEQYF.

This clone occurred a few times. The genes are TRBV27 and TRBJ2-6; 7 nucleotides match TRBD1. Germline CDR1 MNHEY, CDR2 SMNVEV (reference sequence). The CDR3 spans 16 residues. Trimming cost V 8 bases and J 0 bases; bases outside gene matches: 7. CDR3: CASRGQASSGANVLTF. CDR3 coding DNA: TGTGCCAGCCGAGGACAGGCCAGCTCTGGGGCCAACGTCCTGACTTTC.

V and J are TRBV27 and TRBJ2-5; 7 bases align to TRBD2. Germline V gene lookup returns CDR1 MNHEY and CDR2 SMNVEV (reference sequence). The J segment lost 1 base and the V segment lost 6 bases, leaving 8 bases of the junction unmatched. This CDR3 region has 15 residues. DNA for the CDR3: TGTGCCAGCAGCCCCTTCCAGCGGGGCCAAGAGACCCAGTACTTC. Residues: CASSPFQRGQETQYF.

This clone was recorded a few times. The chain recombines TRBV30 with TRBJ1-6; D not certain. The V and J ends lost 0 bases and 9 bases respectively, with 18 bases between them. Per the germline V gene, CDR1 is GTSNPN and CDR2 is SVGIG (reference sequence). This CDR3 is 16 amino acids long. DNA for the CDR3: TGTGCCTGGAGTGTTCGGGGTCTGGGTACGGGTTCACCCCTCCACTTT. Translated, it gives CAWSVRGLGTGSPLHF.

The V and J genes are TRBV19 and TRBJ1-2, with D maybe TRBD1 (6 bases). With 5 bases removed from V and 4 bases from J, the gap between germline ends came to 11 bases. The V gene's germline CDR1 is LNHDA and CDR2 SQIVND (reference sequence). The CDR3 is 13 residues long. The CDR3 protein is CASSAGVSYGYTF. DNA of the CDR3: TGTGCCAGTAGTGCAGGGGTATCCTATGGCTACACCTTC.

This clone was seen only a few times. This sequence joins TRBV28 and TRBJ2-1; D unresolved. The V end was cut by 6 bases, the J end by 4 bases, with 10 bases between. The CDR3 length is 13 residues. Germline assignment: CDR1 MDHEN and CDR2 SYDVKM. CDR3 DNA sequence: TGTGCCAGCAGCTCCCACGGGTACAATGAGCAGTTCTTC. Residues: CASSSHGYNEQFF.

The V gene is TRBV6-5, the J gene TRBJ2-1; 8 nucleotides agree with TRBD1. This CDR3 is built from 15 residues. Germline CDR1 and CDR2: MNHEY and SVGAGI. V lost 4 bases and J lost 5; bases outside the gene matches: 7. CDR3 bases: TGTGCCAGCAGTTCCCTGGACAGGGCGCACAATGAGCAGTTCTTC. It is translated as CASSSLDRAHNEQFF.

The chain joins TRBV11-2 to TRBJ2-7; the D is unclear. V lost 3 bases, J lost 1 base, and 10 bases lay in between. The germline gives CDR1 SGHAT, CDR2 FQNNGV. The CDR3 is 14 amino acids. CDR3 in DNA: TGTGCCAGCAGCTTGTTCCAACAGTCCTACGAGCAGTACTTC. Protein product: CASSLFQQSYEQYF.

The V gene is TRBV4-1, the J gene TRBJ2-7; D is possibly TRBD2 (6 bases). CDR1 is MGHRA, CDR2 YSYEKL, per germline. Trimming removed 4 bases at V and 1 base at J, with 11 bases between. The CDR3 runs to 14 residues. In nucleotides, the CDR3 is TGCGCCAGCAGCCTGTGGCGGGATTCCTACGAGCAGTACTTC. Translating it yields CASSLWRDSYEQYF.

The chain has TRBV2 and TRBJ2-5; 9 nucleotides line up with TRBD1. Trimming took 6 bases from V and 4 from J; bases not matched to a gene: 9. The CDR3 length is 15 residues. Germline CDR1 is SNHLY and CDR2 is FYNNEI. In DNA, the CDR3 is TGTGCCAGCAGGAATCTACTGGACAGGGGAGAGACCCAGTACTTC. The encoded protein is CASRNLLDRGETQYF.

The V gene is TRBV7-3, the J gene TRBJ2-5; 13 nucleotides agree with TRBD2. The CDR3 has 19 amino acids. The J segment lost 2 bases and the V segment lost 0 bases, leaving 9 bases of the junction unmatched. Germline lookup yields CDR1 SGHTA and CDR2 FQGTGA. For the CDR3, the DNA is TGTGCCAGCAGCTTAACGGGACTAGCGGGATTGGGGCCACAAGAGACCCAGTACTTC. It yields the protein CASSLTGLAGLGPQETQYF.